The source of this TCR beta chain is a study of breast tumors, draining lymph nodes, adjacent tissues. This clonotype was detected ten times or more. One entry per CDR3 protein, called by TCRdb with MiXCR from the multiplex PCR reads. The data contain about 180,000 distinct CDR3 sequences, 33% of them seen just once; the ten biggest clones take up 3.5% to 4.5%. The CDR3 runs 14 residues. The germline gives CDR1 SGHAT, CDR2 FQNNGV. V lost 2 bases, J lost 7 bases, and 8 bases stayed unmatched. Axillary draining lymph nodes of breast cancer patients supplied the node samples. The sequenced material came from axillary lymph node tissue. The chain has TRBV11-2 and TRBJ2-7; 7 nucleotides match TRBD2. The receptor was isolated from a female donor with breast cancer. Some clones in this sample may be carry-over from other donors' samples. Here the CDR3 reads CASSLLAREFEQYF. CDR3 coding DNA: TGTGCCAGCAGCTTATTGGCGCGGGAGTTTGAGCAGTACTTC.